The rows below give T cell receptor beta chains drawn from one sample of a study of T cell responses to AZD1222 COVID-19 vaccine. The data were produced by immunoSEQ multiplex PCR, yet TCRdb's version contains in-frame clones alone and is incomplete. The sample includes 130,000 or so clones, roughly 87% of them seen just once. The source material was peripheral blood, sampled 28 days after the second AZD1222 dose. All receptors come from an adult who received the AZD1222 COVID-19 vaccine. The CDR3 runs from the conserved cysteine through the conserved F or W. D genes are given only for firm matches. Not every row has a clone size; where given, it reads once, few, many or a size class.

.,.,TRBJ1-1,TRBV6-2/TRBV6-3,TGTGCCAGCAGTAGCCGGGACACTGAAGCTTTCTTT,CASSSRDTEAFF
.,TRBD1,TRBJ1-1,TRBV28,TGTGCCAGCCAAGGGGTGGGACAGCTGAACACTGAAGCTTTCTTT,CASQGVGQLNTEAFF
.,.,TRBJ1-5,TRBV4-1,TGCGCCAGCAGCCAAGAGGGATCTGCCAGGAATCAGCCCCAGCATTTT,CASSQEGSARNQPQHF
.,.,TRBJ1-6,TRBV5-6,TGTGCCAGCAGCTTGGTCGGCCAGAATAATTCACCCCTCCACTTT,CASSLVGQNNSPLHF
.,TRBD1,TRBJ1-5,TRBV6-5,TGTGCCAGCAGTTACTCCGCCAGGGGGCTTGTCCAGCCCCAGCATTTT,CASSYSARGLVQPQHF
.,TRBD1,TRBJ1-4,TRBV3-1/TRBV3-2,TGTGCCAGCAGCCCCAGGGGGAGGGGCGGAGGGACTAATGAAAAACTGTTTTTT,CASSPRGRGGGTNEKLFF
.,.,TRBJ1-5,TRBV7-8,TGTGCCAGCAGCTTCTACAGGAATCAGCCCCAGCATTTT,CASSFYRNQPQHF
.,TRBD1,TRBJ1-5,TRBV5-6,TGTGCCAGCAGCCAGACAGGGATTTTACAGCCCCAGCATTTT,CASSQTGILQPQHF
.,.,TRBJ1-2,TRBV28,TGTGCCAGCACGCGGGCGGACTATGGCTACACCTTC,CASTRADYGYTF
.,TRBD1,TRBJ1-5,TRBV6-5,TGTGCCAGCACCGCAGGGGGAAGCAATCAGCCCCAGCATTTT,CASTAGGSNQPQHF
.,.,TRBJ2-2,TRBV10-1,TGCGCCAGCAGTGACCCCGAAGCAGCGGCGGGCACCGGGGAGCTGTTTTTT,CASSDPEAAAGTGELFF
.,TRBD1,TRBJ1-4,TRBV5-1,TGCGCCAGCAGCCGGGAAGGGGACAGGGGGTATGAAAAACTGTTTTTT,CASSREGDRGYEKLFF
.,.,TRBJ2-7,TRBV11-3,TGTGCCAGCAGCCCGACGGGACCGACGACCGCCTACGAGCAGTACTTC,CASSPTGPTTAYEQYF
.,.,TRBJ1-1,TRBV11-2,TGTGCCAGCAGCCCGGAGGTGAACACTGAAGCTTTCTTT,CASSPEVNTEAFF
.,.,TRBJ2-4,TRBV6-1,TGTGCCAGCAGTGAAGAGTGGGTGCCGGAGCCCAAAAACATTCAGTACTTC,CASSEEWVPEPKNIQYF
.,TRBD1,TRBJ1-2,TRBV7-2,TGTGCCAGCAGCAGGAGGGGACAGGGAATGAGCGGCTACACCTTC,CASSRRGQGMSGYTF
.,.,TRBJ1-2,TRBV5-1,TGCGCCAGCAGCTTGGGGGTTAGTGGCTACACCTTC,CASSLGVSGYTF
once,.,TRBJ2-7,TRBV6-1,TGTGCCAGCAGTGAACAGGGCCCCTACTACGAGCAGTACTTC,CASSEQGPYYEQYF
.,.,TRBJ2-1,TRBV4-3,TGCGCCAGCAGCCAAGATCCGGGGGCCGGCTACAATGAGCAGTTCTTC,CASSQDPGAGYNEQFF
.,TRBD2,TRBJ2-5,TRBV4-2,TGTGCCAGCAGCCAGGGGACTAGTCGACAAGAGACCCAGTACTTC,CASSQGTSRQETQYF
.,.,TRBJ2-5,TRBV20-1,TGCAGTGCCCAGGCTCAAGAGACCCAGTACTTC,CSAQAQETQYF
.,.,TRBJ2-7,TRBV12-3/TRBV12-4,TGTGCCAGCAGGGGGGACAACTCCTACGAGCAGTACTTC,CASRGDNSYEQYF
few,TRBD1,TRBJ2-2,TRBV10-1,TGCGCCAGCAGTGGGGACAGAAAACCCGGGGAGCTGTTTTTT,CASSGDRKPGELFF
.,.,TRBJ1-1,TRBV5-1,TGCGCCAGCAGCTGGGGGACGGTTCACACTGAAGCTTTCTTT,CASSWGTVHTEAFF